A single sample is the source of the 9 T cell receptor beta chains below, sequenced in a study of shared clonotypes between healthy human individuals. The method was immunoSEQ multiplex PCR; TCRdb's version includes in-frame clones alone and lacks a portion of them. The table lists nearly 2 million clones, about 95% of them singletons. The naive CD8 subset, CD45RO-negative cells positively selected for CCR7, excluded terminally differentiated effector memory CD45RA+ cells. The sequenced material came from naive CD8+ T cells sorted from blood. The receptors were gathered from a man younger than 35 in good health.

The chain links TRBV4-3 to TRBJ2-5, with D perhaps being TRBD1 or TRBD2 (5 bases each). In germline, CDR1 is LGHNA, CDR2 YSLEER. The CDR3 consists of 16 residues. V lost 0 bases, J lost 7 bases, and 18 bases lay in between. The CDR3 here is CASSQDPGYPQGTQYF. CDR3 nucleotide sequence: TGCGCCAGCAGCCAAGACCCGGGGTACCCTCAGGGGACCCAGTACTTC.

The rearrangement joins TRBV11-2 to TRBJ2-3; D gene ambiguous. This CDR3 has 13 residues. Germline CDR1 and CDR2: SGHAT and FQNNGV. Between the trimmed V and J ends, which lost 3 bases and 2 bases, there was a span of 6 bases. The CDR3 region is CASSFFNTDTQYF. The CDR3 DNA is TGTGCCAGCAGCTTTTTTAACACAGATACGCAGTATTTT.

The V call is TRBV27, the J call TRBJ2-2, with 7 bases lining up with TRBD2. The CDR3 loop spans 18 amino acids. The V and J ends lost 5 bases and 5 bases, in that order; junction bases with no gene match: 17. Germline V gene lookup returns CDR1 MNHEY and CDR2 SMNVEV (reference sequence). The CDR3 region has the DNA TGTGCCAGCAGTGGGGAAGGGGAGGGCCTAGGGTATACCGGGGAGCTGTTTTTT. It is translated as CASSGEGEGLGYTGELFF.

The CDR3 nucleotides read TGTGCCAGCAGTTTAATTACAACAGGGCCGACCTACGAGCAGTACTTC. Its translation: CASSLITTGPTYEQYF. V is TRBV28 and J is TRBJ2-7; D is possibly TRBD1 (6 bases). V was shortened by 2 bases and J by 2 bases, with 16 bases between the two germline ends. This CDR3 region has 16 residues. Germline V lookup: CDR1 MDHEN, CDR2 SYDVKM.

This chain joins TRBV6-5 and TRBJ1-5; D is ambiguous. Germline CDR1 MNHEY, CDR2 SVGAGI. This CDR3 is built from 14 residues. V was trimmed by 2 bases and J by 5 bases, leaving 10 bases between them. In DNA, the CDR3 is TGTGCCAGCAGTTACGCCATTGATTATCAGCCCCAGCATTTT. This sequence encodes CASSYAIDYQPQHF.

J is TRBJ2-1 and V is TRBV27, with 11 bases fitting TRBD1. The CDR3 is 16 residues long. V trimming: 4 bases; J trimming: 4 bases; junction bases outside the gene matches: 6. Germline assignment: CDR1 MNHEY and CDR2 SMNVEV (reference sequence). The CDR3 is CASSSYRDRGYNEQFF. DNA for the CDR3: TGTGCCAGCAGTTCGTATCGGGACAGGGGGTACAATGAGCAGTTCTTC.

This clone is a singleton in its sample. This chain connects TRBV13 to TRBJ1-5; tentative D call: TRBD1 (6 bases). Germline values: CDR1 PRHDT, CDR2 FYEKMQ (reference sequence). Trimming removed 0 bases at V and 7 bases at J, with 13 bases between. The CDR3 has 15 amino acids. CDR3 amino acids: CASSLGHLTGQPQHF. As DNA, the CDR3 is TGTGCCAGCAGCTTAGGACATCTAACAGGGCAGCCCCAGCATTTT. Combining the CDR3 with reference TRBV13 and TRBJ1-5 gives the whole variable domain AAGVIQSPRHLIKEKRETATLKCYPIPRHDTVYWYQQGPGQDPQFLISFYEKMQSDKGSIPDRFSAQQFSDYHSELNMSSLELGDSALYFCASSLGHLTGQPQHFGDGTRLSIL.

This chain connects TRBV7-2 to TRBJ2-5; 11 bases map to TRBD2. Germline loops: CDR1 SGHTA, CDR2 FQGNSA. CDR3 size: 16 residues. Unmatched junction bases numbered 4, after V lost 4 bases and J lost 0 bases. The CDR3 DNA is TGTGCCAGCAGCTCGATTAGCGGGAGGGACCAAGAGACCCAGTACTTC. The encoded protein is CASSSISGRDQETQYF.

This chain connects TRBV27 to TRBJ2-2, with D perhaps matching TRBD1 (6 bases). V was shortened by 1 base and J by 10 bases, with 10 bases between the two germline ends. The CDR3 consists of 13 residues. Per germline, CDR1 MNHEY and CDR2 SMNVEV (reference sequence). The CDR3 DNA sequence: TGTGCCAGCAGTTTATTGGGGGCCGAGGAGCTGTTTTTT. This codes for CASSLLGAEELFF.